This T cell receptor beta chain was sequenced for a study of human T cells and chemical hapten exposure. MiXCR, applied by TCRdb to the RACE reads, yields one record per CDR3 protein. The data contain 210,000 or so distinct CDR3 sequences, roughly a quarter of them singletons. Time point here: patch test 3, about 24 weeks after DPC sensitization. The treatment here: therapeutic diphenylcyclopropenone sensitization with weekly scalp DPC. CDR1 is SGHDT and CDR2 is YYEEEE in the germline V gene. V lost 0 bases to trimming and J lost 4 bases, with 7 bases between them. The CDR3 has 13 amino acids. The J gene is TRBJ1-1, the V gene TRBV5-6, with D unclear. This TCR was recovered from a woman aged 40 to 50 with alopecia areata. Some clones in this sample may be carry-over from other donors' samples. The sequenced sample was whole blood, obtained in connection with sensitization to the hapten diphenylcyclopropenone (DPC). CDR3: CASSLDRLTEAFF. CDR3 DNA sequence: TGTGCCAGCAGCTTGGACAGACTCACTGAAGCTTTCTTT.